The 27 T cell receptor beta chains below all came from one sample that was sequenced in a study of blood T cell repertoires in COVID-19. Profiling relied on immunoSEQ multiplex PCR, and the TCRdb table lists in-frame clones only, not all of them. The table lists about 150,000 clones, about 80% of them singletons. The sequenced sample was peripheral blood. The receptors stem from a man between 60 and 70 years old with acute or convalescent COVID-19.

V and J are TRBV5-4 and TRBJ2-6; no clear D gene. CDR1 is SGHNT, CDR2 YYREEE, per germline (reference sequence). Trimming left V 5 bases short and J 2 bases short, with 8 bases between. The length of the CDR3 is 14 residues. The CDR3 is CASSLSAGANVLTF. DNA of the CDR3: TGTGCCAGCAGTCTAAGTGCTGGGGCCAACGTCCTGACTTTC. Using reference TRBV5-4 and TRBJ2-6 for the parts outside the CDR3, the full variable domain is ETGVTQSPTHLIKTRGQQVTLRCSSQSGHNTVSWYQQALGQGPQFIFQYYREEENGRGNFPPRFSGLQFPNYSSELNVNALELDDSALYLCASSLSAGANVLTFGAGSRLTVL.

The J gene is TRBJ1-6, the V gene TRBV5-4; D may be TRBD1 (5 bases). The CDR3 length is 14 residues. Germline assignment: CDR1 SGHNT and CDR2 YYREEE (reference sequence). With 2 bases removed from V and 7 bases from J, the gap between germline ends came to 10 bases. The CDR3 region has the DNA TGTGCCAGCAGCTTCCAGGGCCCCAATTCACCCCTCCACTTT. It specifies CASSFQGPNSPLHF.

The chain joins TRBV6-6 to TRBJ2-1; D possibly corresponds to TRBD1 (6 bases). The germline V gene has CDR1 MNHNY and CDR2 SVGAGI (reference sequence). V shed 5 bases and J shed 8 bases, with 10 bases lying between them. This CDR3 is built from 12 residues. The CDR3 loop is CASSQGSYEQFF. For the CDR3, the DNA is TGTGCCAGCAGTCAGGGGTCCTATGAGCAGTTCTTC.

The chain links TRBV5-1 to TRBJ2-5, with a tentative D call TRBD1 (6 bases). The CDR3 loop spans 14 amino acids. Germline V CDR1 and CDR2: SGHRS, YFSETQ. Trimming cost V 0 bases and J 3 bases, with 9 bases left between them. The CDR3 sequence: CASSLVAGEETQYF. For the CDR3, the DNA is TGCGCCAGCAGCTTGGTGGCAGGGGAAGAGACCCAGTACTTC.

The J gene is TRBJ2-3, the V gene TRBV24-1, with a tentative D call TRBD2 (5 bases). In germline, CDR1 is KGHDR, CDR2 SFDVKD. CDR3 length equals 15 residues. V was pared by 4 bases and J by 0 bases, with 10 bases between. The CDR3 DNA follows: TGTGCCACCAGTGACCCAGCGGATAGCACAGATACGCAGTATTTT. Translating gives CATSDPADSTDTQYF.

The chain couples TRBV11-3 to TRBJ2-1, with TRBD1 as a possible D gene (6 bases). Trimming removed 5 bases from V and 5 bases from J, with 19 bases in between. The CDR3 is made up of 16 amino acids. Germline-derived CDR1 and CDR2 are SGHNT and YENEEA. The CDR3 spells CASSNPGTSANNEQFF. The CDR3 DNA sequence: TGTGCCAGCAGCAACCCCGGGACAAGCGCTAACAATGAGCAGTTCTTC.

V usage is TRBV4-3 and J usage is TRBJ1-2; 10 bases map to TRBD1. The CDR3 covers 17 residues. J was trimmed by 8 bases and V by 0 bases; bases with no gene match: 12. Germline V gene data show CDR1 as LGHNA and CDR2 as YSLEER. The CDR3 bases are TGCGCCAGCAGCCAAGATCTGGTATCGGGACAGGGGAAAGGCTACACCTTC. This codes for CASSQDLVSGQGKGYTF.

The gene calls are TRBV7-2 and TRBJ1-2, with a tentative D call TRBD1 (5 bases). Germline lookup yields CDR1 SGHTA and CDR2 FQGNSA. The CDR3 extends over 14 amino acids. V was shortened by 3 bases and J by 5 bases, with 13 bases between the two germline ends. CDR3 region: CASSLGTGDYGYTF. CDR3 DNA: TGTGCCAGCAGCTTGGGAACGGGGGATTATGGCTACACCTTC.

There are a few counts of this clone. The V and J genes are TRBV30 and TRBJ1-4; TRBD1 matches 10 bases. J lost 5 bases, V lost 5 bases, and 5 bases had no gene match. There are 14 residues in the CDR3. Germline CDR1 reads GTSNPN; CDR2 reads SVGIG (reference sequence). CDR3 nucleotides: TGTGCCTGGGCGCCGGGACAGGGGAATGAAAAACTGTTTTTT. Translated: CAWAPGQGNEKLFF.

The CDR3 DNA follows: TGCGCCAGCAGCGGGGGACAGGGAGGGCAAGAGACCCAGTACTTC. Its translation is CASSGGQGGQETQYF. This chain uses TRBV5-1 with TRBJ2-5; 9 bases match TRBD1. The CDR3 has 15 amino acids. Germline CDR1 is SGHRS and CDR2 is YFSETQ. After removal of 4 bases from V and 2 bases from J, the junction contained 6 bases not matched to a gene.

This clone was detected only a few times. This chain connects TRBV6-5 to TRBJ1-6; D gene uncertain. CDR1 is MNHEY and CDR2 is SVGAGI in the germline V gene. This CDR3 contains 15 residues. V dropped 8 bases and J dropped 7 bases, with 18 bases sitting between them. The CDR3 DNA follows: TGTGCCAGCGGGTTCAGGCGGGCAGGAAATTCACCCCTCCACTTT. Protein product: CASGFRRAGNSPLHF.

In this sample, this clone turned up once. This chain links TRBV5-6 with TRBJ2-7; a weak D match, TRBD1 (5 bases). V lost 0 bases to trimming and J lost 2 bases, with 9 bases between them. Germline V gives CDR1 SGHDT, CDR2 YYEEEE. The CDR3 has 14 amino acids. The chain's CDR3 is CASSLAAGTYEQYF. The CDR3 nucleotides read TGTGCCAGCAGCTTGGCGGCAGGGACCTACGAGCAGTACTTC.

The rearrangement links TRBV7-2 to TRBJ2-5; 10 nucleotides match TRBD2. Germline CDR1 and CDR2: SGHTA and FQGNSA. The CDR3 is 14 residues long. Unmatched junction bases numbered 0, after V lost 0 bases and J lost 5 bases. The CDR3 nucleotides read TGTGCCAGCAGCTTAGCACTAGCGGGGGAGACCCAGTACTTC. Translation gives CASSLALAGETQYF.

V gene TRBV5-4 combines with J gene TRBJ2-2; possibly TRBD2 for D (5 bases). This CDR3 spans 15 amino acids. Germline CDR1 is SGHNT and CDR2 is YYREEE (reference sequence). V was pared by 0 bases and J by 5 bases, with 11 bases between. CDR3 DNA: TGTGCCAGCAGCTTGGGGGGAGCGAGGACCGGGGAGCTGTTTTTT. This gives the protein CASSLGGARTGELFF.

This clone was seen a few times. V usage is TRBV4-1 and J usage is TRBJ2-5; 11 nucleotides align to TRBD2. The CDR3 has 15 amino acids. Looked up from germline, CDR1 is MGHRA and CDR2 is YSYEKL. J lost 1 base, V lost 6 bases, and 4 bases had no gene match. The CDR3 sequence: CASSRLAGTQETQYF. CDR3 coding DNA: TGCGCCAGCAGTCGACTAGCGGGGACCCAAGAGACCCAGTACTTC.

The J gene is TRBJ2-4, the V gene TRBV18; 10 bases align to TRBD2. This CDR3 comprises 20 residues. J gave up 0 bases and V 2 bases, and 13 bases lay outside the gene matches. CDR1 and CDR2 from the germline V gene are KGHSH and LQKENI. The CDR3 nucleotides are TGTGCCAGCTCACCAATCTCCCCTAGCGGGAGAGGGGTAGCCAAAAACATTCAGTACTTC. As protein: CASSPISPSGRGVAKNIQYF.

J is TRBJ2-1 and V is TRBV19; 9 bases fit TRBD1. CDR3 length: 15 residues. Per the germline V gene, CDR1 is LNHDA and CDR2 is SQIVND (reference sequence). V was clipped by 7 bases and J by 5 bases; unmatched bases: 9. The CDR3 DNA reads TGTGCCAGTAATCCGACAGGGGGAAAAAACAATGAGCAGTTCTTC. It specifies CASNPTGGKNNEQFF.

This rearrangement joins TRBV10-3 to TRBJ2-3; tentatively, D is TRBD2 (5 bases). Deletions cut 6 bases from V and 0 bases from J, with 10 bases between. Germline V gene lookup returns CDR1 ENHRY and CDR2 SYGVKD. The length of the CDR3 is 14 residues. CDR3 sequence reads: CAISLSDSTDTQYF. In DNA form, the CDR3 reads TGTGCCATCAGCCTTAGCGACAGCACAGATACGCAGTATTTT.

J is TRBJ1-1 and V is TRBV6-5; D perhaps matches TRBD1 (5 bases). CDR1 and CDR2 (germline): MNHEY, SVGAGI. The CDR3 loop spans 13 amino acids. Trimming removed 6 bases at V and 1 base at J, with 9 bases between. The CDR3 DNA is TGTGCCAGCAGGGGGCGATGGAACACTGAAGCTTTCTTT. This sequence encodes CASRGRWNTEAFF.

V is TRBV14 and J is TRBJ1-5; D not certain. Trimming took off 0 bases at V and 3 bases at J, with 9 bases between the two ends. Germline values: CDR1 SGHDN, CDR2 FVKESK. The CDR3 is 15 residues long. The CDR3 reads CASSQDPLNNQPQHF. CDR3 DNA sequence: TGTGCCAGCAGCCAAGATCCCCTTAACAATCAGCCCCAGCATTTT.

This clone was seen only once. J is TRBJ1-4 and V is TRBV5-3; D perhaps matches TRBD1 (6 bases). TRBV5-3 is filed as an ORF, its function uncertain. V lost 4 bases and J lost 6, with 19 bases in between. The CDR3 contains 16 residues. The CDR3 loop reads CARSPHRAVIDEKLFF. CDR3 sequence (DNA): TGTGCCAGAAGCCCCCACAGGGCAGTGATCGATGAAAAACTGTTTTTT.

CDR3 in amino acids: CASSRGGSADTQYF. DNA for the CDR3: TGTGCCAGCAGCCGGGGGGGGAGTGCAGATACGCAGTATTTT. J is TRBJ2-3 and V is TRBV14, with 7 nucleotides matching TRBD2. The CDR3 runs to 14 residues. The V gene end was trimmed by 4 bases and the J gene end by 4 bases; junction bases not matched to a gene: 5. The germline CDR1 and CDR2 sequences are SGHDN and FVKESK.

This clone was seen just once. The V call is TRBV7-9, the J call TRBJ1-1; the D gene is possibly TRBD1 (5 bases). V was pared by 1 base and J by 4 bases, with 13 bases between. CDR3 size: 15 residues. Looked up from germline, CDR1 is SEHNR and CDR2 is FQNEAQ (reference sequence). The CDR3 spells CASSLVAGMRTEAFF. The CDR3 DNA reads as TGTGCCAGCAGCTTAGTCGCAGGGATGCGCACTGAAGCTTTCTTT.

A single count supports this clone. The V call is TRBV10-1, the J call TRBJ2-2; 12 positions match TRBD2. V was pared by 3 bases and J by 2 bases, with 7 bases of the junction left unmatched. This CDR3 is 18 amino acids long. CDR1 is WNHNN, CDR2 SYGVQD, per germline (reference sequence). The DNA of the CDR3 is TGCGCCAGCAGTGATTATCGGACTAGCGGGGATAACACCGGGGAGCTGTTTTTT. This sequence encodes CASSDYRTSGDNTGELFF.

Concerning this clone: Germline and junction disagree at one end, which may indicate a read error. The J gene is TRBJ1-4, the V gene TRBV10-3; D may be TRBD1 (5 bases). The germline V gene encodes CDR1 ENHRY and CDR2 SYGVKD. CDR3 length: 13 amino acids. CDR3 bases: TGTGCCACCAGTACCCCGACAGCCGAAAAACTGTTTTTT. Translated, it gives CATSTPTAEKLFF.

On this clone itself: At one end, the junction sequence differs from germline, possibly due to a read error. The chain is built from TRBV4-3 and TRBJ2-3; TRBD2 matches at 10 bases. The CDR3 loop spans 18 amino acids. From germline, CDR1 is LGHNA and CDR2 YSLEER. CDR3 nucleotides: TGCGCCAGCAGCCAAGAAGTTCGGACTAGCGGTTACACATATACGCAGTATTTT. Translating it yields CASSQEVRTSGYTYTQYF.

The genes are TRBV7-9 and TRBJ2-5; 14 bases agree with TRBD2. Germline-derived CDR1 and CDR2 are SEHNR and FQNEAQ (reference sequence). Trimming at V came to 5 bases and at J to 7 bases, leaving 6 bases not matched to a gene. The CDR3 is made up of 15 amino acids. This chain's CDR3 is CASSGGLAGVTTQYF. In DNA, the CDR3 is TGTGCCAGCAGCGGGGGACTAGCGGGGGTTACGACCCAGTACTTC. Filled out from reference TRBV7-9 and TRBJ2-5, the complete variable domain reads DTGVSQNPRHKITKRGQNVTFRCDPISEHNRLYWYRQTLGQGPEFLTYFQNEAQLEKSRLLSDRFSAERPKGSFSTLEIQRTEQGDSAMYLCASSGGLAGVTTQYFGPGTRLLVL.